This entry is about one T cell receptor (beta chain). The CDR3 consists of 18 residues. Germline lookup yields CDR1 SGHRS and CDR2 YFSETQ. J lost 0 bases, V lost 0 bases, and 8 bases had no gene match. The sample belongs to a study of blood T cell repertoires in COVID-19. As for the study in general: The study drew acute and convalescent COVID-19 samples from the United States, Italy and Spain. In each case, the material was cDNA or gDNA derived from T cells, B-cell-depleted T cells, or PBMCs.

Per the authors' pipeline: Reference gene primers were amplified, and this amplification served to estimate nucleated cell counts. The data were produced by immunoSEQ multiplex PCR, yet TCRdb's version contains in-frame clones alone and is incomplete. Clone size and V and J calls were adopted from that table, with D and trimming inferred from the DNA. The data show roughly 130,000 clones, roughly 84% seen once. The sequence was collected from a woman aged 25 to 39 who had recovered from COVID-19. The genes are TRBV5-1 and TRBJ1-4; 7 bases line up with TRBD1. Sequencing used peripheral blood. As DNA, the CDR3 is TGCGCCAGCAGCTTGGGACAGGGCATCGCTGCAACTAATGAAAAACTGTTTTTT. Translating gives CASSLGQGIAATNEKLFF.